The TCR beta chain described here comes from a study of PD-L1 blockade in urothelial cancer (dated by TCRdb to about 2017). Turning to the overall study: Therapy was started at some point between 2013 and 2015 for all patients, and atezolizumab 1,200 mg was administered intravenously every 3 weeks. About nine tenths of the roughly 29 patients were males with bladder-origin urothelial cancer, and about 60% of the roughly 30 reported a prior smoking history. Patients had an ECOG performance status of 0 or 1 and had received between 0 and 3 prior chemotherapy regimens. Blood samples were analyzed at two time points: 3 weeks after treatment start (second dose) and 6 weeks after treatment start. Blood samples yielded a median of 141,255 T cells and more than 80,000 unique TCRs, with median clonality approximately 0.08. The study, an exploratory multi-omic analysis, examined somatic, immune and clinical correlates of response to PD-L1 blockade with atezolizumab in urothelial cancer. Pretreatment tumor samples, along with matched peripheral blood collected serially before and after atezolizumab treatment, underwent TCR sequencing. Durable clinical benefit meant progression-free survival longer than 6 months, and TCR features were also tested against progression-free and overall survival. Whole exome sequencing and RNA sequencing of pretreatment tumors were performed alongside TCR sequencing in the same patients. Several patients achieved durable clinical benefit and some 20 did not. Pretreatment blood TCR-seq was available for about 30 patients, at least one posttreatment blood collection was obtained for some 25 patients, and tumor TCR-seq was available for some 25 patients. What the research found in general, with its limitations: Patients with durable benefit showed greater expansion of tumor-associated TCR clones in peripheral blood 3 weeks after starting treatment (n = 22, p = 0.022). Improved progression-free and overall survival was associated with having pretreatment peripheral blood TCR clonality below the median. Small sample size (n of about 30) and many exploratory analyses mean the results are intended to be hypothesis-generating.

As to this clone: Which antigen it targets is not known. Base qualities are not at hand, and no much larger clone is one base apart.

The cohort comprised 30 or so patients with locally advanced or metastatic urothelial carcinoma treated at Memorial Sloan Kettering on a trial protocol. Peripheral blood mononuclear cells were collected pretreatment and during treatment, with between 1 and 8 total time points per patient. The Qiagen DNeasy Blood extraction kit was used to purify genomic DNA from total PBMCs and tumor samples. PBMCs were collected pretreatment and during treatment, and were isolated and stored as previously described. The CDR3 spans 15 residues, from the cysteine through the phenylalanine. The CDR3 DNA has 45 bases and is translated from base 1. V gives up 0 bases and J gives up 5 bases, and the segment between their germline ends measures 13 bases. Per the germline V gene, SGDLS is the CDR1 and YYNGEE is the CDR2. Each PCR received spiked-in synthetic TCR analog templates so that absolute template abundance could be estimated from read counts. Using the immunoSEQ assay, TCRbeta CDR3 regions were amplified from genomic DNA with bias-controlled V and J gene primers. Sequencing of rearranged TCRbeta segments was done at approximately 20X coverage. Per the original workflow: Sequencing errors were corrected by clustering and CDR3s were annotated against IMGT to assign V, D and J genes. Downstream analyses used only productive TCRbeta rearrangements and left out out-of-frame or stop-codon sequences. To compute clonality, Shannon entropy was normalized by the log of the number of unique productive sequences and then subtracted from one. Fisher's exact test with Benjamini-Hochberg correction, at a threshold of adjusted p below 0.01, was used to find clones that differed between time points or between blood and tumor. TCRdb obtained this table from immuneACCESS and retained in-frame rearrangements with V and J assigned. These tables miss some clones; where compared with another copy, unresolved V genes account for less than half of the shortfall, and the remainder is unexplained. For V, J and clone size, that table is used; D and trimming come from the DNA. The sample includes tens of thousands of clones, with 84% observed a single time. 4.7% of the sample comes from the top ten.

This TCR came from a man aged 65 to 79 with urothelial cancer. The rearrangement joined TRBV9 to TRBJ2-3; no D gene call is confident. Specimen: PBMCs, collected around atezolizumab (anti-PD-L1) treatment. The CDR3 reads CASSVGLAGGDTQYF. At the DNA level, the sequence is TGTGCCAGCAGCGTAGGTTTGGCTGGTGGAGATACGCAGTATTTT.